Listed here are 31 T cell receptor beta chains from one sample, sequenced in a study of blood T cell repertoires in COVID-19. The repertoire was sequenced with immunoSEQ multiplex PCR; TCRdb's copy has only in-frame clones and lacks some. The table includes some 300,000 clones, about 90% detected once. The sequenced sample consisted of PBMCs or T cells enriched from blood (not recorded which). The source is a woman in her thirties who had recovered from COVID-19.

The J gene is TRBJ2-1, the V gene TRBV5-4, with 13 positions matching TRBD2. CDR1 is SGHNT, CDR2 YYREEE, per germline (reference sequence). The CDR3 length is 17 residues. V shed 0 bases, J shed 9 bases, and the junction held 9 bases outside the gene matches. The CDR3 nucleotides are TGTGCCAGCAGCTTGGGACTAGCGGGGGGATCTGTAGGTGAGCAGTTCTTC. Its translation is CASSLGLAGGSVGEQFF.

This clone was recorded a few times. The CDR3 DNA reads as TGTGCCAGCAGCGAGGGACAGACCGGCCCCCCCGGGGAGCTGTTTTTT. Translated, it gives CASSEGQTGPPGELFF. The chain couples TRBV7-9 to TRBJ2-2, with 7 nucleotides matching TRBD1. This CDR3 is 16 amino acids long. The germline V gene has CDR1 SEHNR and CDR2 FQNEAQ (reference sequence). The V segment lost 5 bases and the J segment 6 bases; nucleotides outside the gene matches: 12.

The chain recombines TRBV3-1 (or the pseudogene TRBV3-2) with TRBJ2-5; 7 positions agree with TRBD1. The CDR3 extends over 15 amino acids. Germline V CDR1 and CDR2: LGHDT, YNNKEL (reference sequence). The J segment lost 6 bases and the V segment lost 0 bases, leaving 7 bases of the junction unmatched. CDR3 sequence (DNA): TGTGCCAGCAGCCAAGATGGGGCGACAGGGAAGACCCAGTACTTC. Residues: CASSQDGATGKTQYF.

A remark on this clone: One junction end disagrees with the germline gene, perhaps due to a read error. This chain joins TRBV12-3 or TRBV12-4 and TRBJ2-7, with 14 bases that match TRBD2. This CDR3 is built from 12 residues. This CDR3 is CASSQTSGGGHF. The CDR3 DNA is TGTGCCAGCAGTCAGACTAGCGGGGGGGGGCACTTC.

The chain is built from TRBV6-1 and TRBJ1-2; D may be TRBD1 (5 bases). In germline, CDR1 is MNHNS, CDR2 SASEGT. This CDR3 is 14 amino acids long. V was trimmed by 0 bases and J by 5 bases, leaving 10 bases between them. CDR3 coding DNA: TGTGCCAGCAGTGAAGCGGGGCAGGCATATGGCTACACCTTC. Translated: CASSEAGQAYGYTF.

The rearrangement uses TRBV28 and TRBJ1-5; D is undetermined. V was pared by 2 bases and J by 6 bases, with 11 bases between. Germline V gene data show CDR1 as MDHEN and CDR2 as SYDVKM. This CDR3 contains 14 residues. CDR3 in DNA: TGTGCCAGCAGTTTAAGCGGGAAGGGTCAGCCCCAGCATTTT. Translating gives CASSLSGKGQPQHF.

This clone was found a few times. The chain has TRBV6-1 and TRBJ2-1; 8 positions agree with TRBD1. J gave up 7 bases and V 3 bases, and 5 bases lay outside the gene matches. Germline CDR1 reads MNHNS; CDR2 reads SASEGT. This CDR3 is built from 14 residues. CDR3 loop: CASSEGQVYNEQFF. The CDR3, as DNA: TGTGCCAGCAGTGAGGGACAGGTTTATAATGAGCAGTTCTTC.

The chain is built from TRBV19 and TRBJ2-3; possible D gene TRBD1, 6 bases. The CDR3 loop spans 13 amino acids. Germline CDR1 and CDR2: LNHDA and SQIVND (reference sequence). V lost 7 bases and J 2 bases, leaving 10 bases between the germline ends. The CDR3 sequence is CASTDRLTDTQYF. CDR3 DNA sequence: TGTGCCAGTACGGACAGACTCACAGATACGCAGTATTTT.

The chain joins TRBV10-1 to TRBJ2-5, with 10 bases lining up with TRBD1. V lost 4 bases and J lost 5; bases outside the gene matches: 1. Germline CDR1 is WNHNN and CDR2 is SYGVQD (reference sequence). This CDR3 is built from 13 residues. The CDR3 sequence is CASSGQGAETQYF. As DNA, the CDR3 is TGCGCCAGCAGTGGACAGGGGGCTGAGACCCAGTACTTC.

Only one count was recorded for this clone. The chain joins TRBV6-5 to TRBJ1-1; possibly TRBD1 for D (5 bases). V lost 7 bases, J lost 4 bases, and 10 bases lay in between. In germline, CDR1 is MNHEY, CDR2 SVGAGI. The CDR3 spans 12 residues. The CDR3 sequence is CASTWGGTEAFF. In nucleotides, the CDR3 is TGTGCCAGCACTTGGGGGGGCACTGAAGCTTTCTTT.

V is TRBV7-2 and J is TRBJ2-7, with 8 bases lining up with TRBD2. Germline V lookup: CDR1 SGHTA, CDR2 FQGNSA. Germline trimming cut 7 bases from V and 3 bases from J; bases unmatched to any gene: 14. The CDR3 contains 16 residues. The CDR3: CASTPVAGHPLYEQYF. CDR3 sequence (DNA): TGTGCCAGCACCCCCGTAGCGGGACATCCCCTCTACGAGCAGTACTTC.

This chain connects TRBV5-4 to TRBJ1-1; 8 bases map to TRBD1. Germline V gene lookup returns CDR1 SGHNT and CDR2 YYREEE (reference sequence). The V segment lost 4 bases and the J segment 2 bases; nucleotides outside the gene matches: 10. The CDR3 loop spans 16 amino acids. Here the CDR3 DNA reads TGTGCCAGCAGCGCTGGACAGGGAGGTTTTAACACTGAAGCTTTCTTT. It yields the protein CASSAGQGGFNTEAFF.

The chain uses TRBV3-1 (or the pseudogene TRBV3-2) and TRBJ1-2; D might be TRBD1 (5 bases). Trimming left V 0 bases short and J 8 bases short, with 13 bases between. Germline CDR1 and CDR2: LGHDT and YNNKEL (reference sequence). CDR3 length: 14 amino acids. CDR3 coding DNA: TGTGCCAGCAGCCAAGATCCCAGGGCCGGGGGCTACACCTTC. It translates to CASSQDPRAGGYTF.

CDR3 loop: CATSRDLGEQYF. CDR3 nucleotides: TGTGCCACCAGCAGAGATCTGGGCGAACAGTACTTC. The chain is built from TRBV15 and TRBJ2-5; D is uncertain. V lost 0 bases, J lost 11 bases, and 10 bases lay in between. Germline V gene lookup returns CDR1 LNHNV and CDR2 YYDKDF (reference sequence). The CDR3 length is 12 residues.

The chain employs TRBV19 and TRBJ2-3, with 13 bases aligning to TRBD2. Trimming took 4 bases from V and 9 from J; bases not matched to a gene: 10. Germline CDR1 LNHDA, CDR2 SQIVND (reference sequence). The CDR3 sequence is 16 residues long. The CDR3 reads CASSTTSGGALGTQYF. As DNA, the CDR3 is TGTGCCAGTAGTACTACTAGCGGGGGGGCCCTTGGGACGCAGTATTTT.

This sequence joins TRBV5-1 and TRBJ2-7; 9 bases are shared with TRBD2. This CDR3 spans 15 amino acids. V trimming: 4 bases; J trimming: 3 bases; junction bases outside the gene matches: 8. The germline V gene has CDR1 SGHRS and CDR2 YFSETQ. The CDR3 region has the DNA TGCGCCAGCAGCCTAAGCGGGGGGAGGGACTACGAGCAGTACTTC. Translation gives CASSLSGGRDYEQYF.

V is TRBV14 and J is TRBJ1-5, with 9 positions matching TRBD1. The CDR3 length is 16 residues. After removal of 3 bases from V and 0 bases from J, the junction contained 3 bases not matched to a gene. Germline V gene data show CDR1 as SGHDN and CDR2 as FVKESK. CDR3 sequence (DNA): TGTGCCAGCAGCCACGGGACAGGGAATAGCAATCAGCCCCAGCATTTT. This encodes CASSHGTGNSNQPQHF. Supplemented by reference TRBV14 and TRBJ1-5, the full variable domain reads EAGVTQFPSHSVIEKGQTVTLRCDPISGHDNLYWYRRVMGKEIKFLLHFVKESKQDESGMPNNRFLAERTGGTYSTLKVQPAELEDSGVYFCASSHGTGNSNQPQHFGDGTRLSIL.

The chain recombines TRBV24-1 with TRBJ1-2, with TRBD1 matching over 8 bases. This CDR3 has 15 amino acids. CDR1 is KGHDR, CDR2 SFDVKD, per germline. The V segment lost 3 bases and the J segment 0 bases; nucleotides outside the gene matches: 2. The CDR3: CATSDGQGANYGYTF. In DNA form, the CDR3 reads TGTGCCACCAGTGATGGACAGGGAGCTAACTATGGCTACACCTTC.

The chain uses TRBV28 and TRBJ2-4; no clear D. V shed 5 bases and J shed 4 bases, with 12 bases lying between them. Germline V gene sequence: CDR1 MDHEN, CDR2 SYDVKM. The CDR3 sequence is 14 residues long. The CDR3 bases are TGTGCCAGCAGTCTATCCCCCGTTAAAAACATTCAGTACTTC. This translates into CASSLSPVKNIQYF. Supplemented by reference TRBV28 and TRBJ2-4, the full variable domain reads DVKVTQSSRYLVKRTGEKVFLECVQDMDHENMFWYRQDPGLGLRLIYFSYDVKMKEKGDIPEGYSVSREKKERFSLILESASTNQTSMYLCASSLSPVKNIQYFGAGTRLSVL.

The V call is TRBV29-1, the J call TRBJ1-4; D may be TRBD1 (6 bases). Trimming removed 7 bases at V and 4 bases at J, with 13 bases between. The germline V gene encodes CDR1 SQVTM and CDR2 ANQGSEA. The CDR3 has 13 amino acids. CDR3 sequence reads: CSAGRGGNEKLFF. CDR3 coding DNA: TGCAGCGCCGGCAGGGGTGGTAATGAAAAACTGTTTTTT.

The gene calls are TRBV14 and TRBJ2-1; D is perhaps TRBD2 (5 bases). There are 17 residues in the CDR3. CDR1 SGHDN and CDR2 FVKESK come from the germline V gene. The germline V and J ends were trimmed by 0 bases and 5 bases, with 17 bases remaining between them. CDR3 sequence (DNA): TGTGCCAGCAGCCAAGATCTCGGACTTGCCACAGACAATGAGCAGTTCTTC. This sequence encodes CASSQDLGLATDNEQFF.

The CDR3 bases are TGCGCCCCCGTGGGGGGGGCTCAAGAGACCCAGTACTTC. This sequence encodes CAPVGGAQETQYF. The rearrangement uses TRBV10-1 and TRBJ2-5; D might be TRBD2 (7 bases). Between the trimmed V and J ends, which lost 11 bases and 2 bases, there was a span of 15 bases. Germline-derived CDR1 and CDR2 are WNHNN and SYGVQD (reference sequence). The CDR3 is 13 residues long.

The rearrangement uses TRBV6-1 and TRBJ2-7; the match to TRBD1 covers 7 bases. The germline V gene encodes CDR1 MNHNS and CDR2 SASEGT. Trimming removed 1 base from V and 3 bases from J; junction bases left unmatched: 6. The CDR3 runs 15 residues. CDR3 bases: TGTGCCAGCAGTGAAGGTTGGGACAGTATCTACGAGCAGTACTTC. Translating it yields CASSEGWDSIYEQYF.

Only one count was recorded for this clone. V gene TRBV30 combines with J gene TRBJ2-7, with a possible D match to TRBD1 (5 bases). Germline values: CDR1 GTSNPN, CDR2 SVGIG (reference sequence). Trimming shortened V by 0 bases and J by 3 bases, and 30 bases separated the two germline ends. The CDR3 length is 20 residues. The CDR3 sequence: CAWSVPGRAGSPSPLYEQYF. As DNA, the CDR3 is TGTGCCTGGAGTGTACCAGGTAGGGCAGGGTCGCCCTCCCCCCTCTACGAGCAGTACTTC.

This clone was detected only once. The chain couples TRBV19 to TRBJ1-1; D is unclear. Germline CDR1 LNHDA, CDR2 SQIVND (reference sequence). Between the trimmed V and J ends, which lost 10 bases and 0 bases, there was a span of 12 bases. CDR3 length: 13 residues. CDR3 residues: CATAHPMNTEAFF. The CDR3 DNA follows: TGTGCCACCGCACACCCGATGAACACTGAAGCTTTCTTT.

The CDR3 region has the DNA TGTGCCAGCAGCCCCGGAGAGGGGACTAGCGAGACAGATACGCAGTATTTT. Residues: CASSPGEGTSETDTQYF. The chain recombines TRBV3-1 (or the pseudogene TRBV3-2) with TRBJ2-3; 10 bases are shared with TRBD2. The CDR3 is 17 residues long. V lost 4 bases and J lost 3; bases outside the gene matches: 10. Per the germline V gene, CDR1 is LGHDT and CDR2 is YNNKEL (reference sequence).

The chain is built from TRBV19 and TRBJ1-6; D might be TRBD1 (6 bases). Germline CDR1 LNHDA, CDR2 SQIVND (reference sequence). With 3 bases removed from V and 13 bases from J, the gap between germline ends came to 22 bases. The CDR3 spans 16 residues. Written as DNA, the CDR3 is TGTGCCAGTAGTATCTCGCACCGGACAGTCGAGGGGCCCCTCCACTTT. Translating gives CASSISHRTVEGPLHF.

Turning to this clone: Other DNA sequences of this sample code for an identical CDR3. The chain joins TRBV28 to TRBJ1-2; 9 bases are shared with TRBD1. The CDR3 runs to 14 residues. Germline CDR1 MDHEN, CDR2 SYDVKM. Trimming at V came to 6 bases and at J to 4 bases, leaving 6 bases not matched to a gene. DNA for the CDR3: TGTGCCAGCAGCGCCGGGACAGGGCCCTATGGCTACACCTTC. Translated: CASSAGTGPYGYTF.

This sequence joins TRBV2 and TRBJ2-2; D not certain. The germline gives CDR1 SNHLY, CDR2 FYNNEI. Trimming stripped 8 bases from V and 8 bases from J, with 15 bases between. The CDR3 has 13 residues. This CDR3 reads CASLVTSGGELFF. The DNA of the CDR3 is TGTGCCAGCCTAGTAACTTCTGGGGGGGAGCTGTTTTTT.

The chain joins TRBV28 to TRBJ1-2, with D hard to call. This CDR3 comprises 13 residues. Trimming left V 4 bases short and J 8 bases short, with 14 bases between. CDR1 and CDR2 (germline): MDHEN, SYDVKM. The CDR3 region has the DNA TGTGCCAGCAGTTCCCACGGGGATCTGGGCTACACCTTC. It codes for CASSSHGDLGYTF.

The V gene is TRBV27, the J gene TRBJ1-1; possibly TRBD1 for D (6 bases). With 8 bases removed from V and 6 bases from J, the gap between germline ends came to 13 bases. The CDR3 totals 12 residues. Germline lookup yields CDR1 MNHEY and CDR2 SMNVEV (reference sequence). The CDR3 nucleotides are TGTGCCAGCGGAACAGGGAGGGCTGAAGCTTTCTTT. Its protein product is CASGTGRAEAFF.